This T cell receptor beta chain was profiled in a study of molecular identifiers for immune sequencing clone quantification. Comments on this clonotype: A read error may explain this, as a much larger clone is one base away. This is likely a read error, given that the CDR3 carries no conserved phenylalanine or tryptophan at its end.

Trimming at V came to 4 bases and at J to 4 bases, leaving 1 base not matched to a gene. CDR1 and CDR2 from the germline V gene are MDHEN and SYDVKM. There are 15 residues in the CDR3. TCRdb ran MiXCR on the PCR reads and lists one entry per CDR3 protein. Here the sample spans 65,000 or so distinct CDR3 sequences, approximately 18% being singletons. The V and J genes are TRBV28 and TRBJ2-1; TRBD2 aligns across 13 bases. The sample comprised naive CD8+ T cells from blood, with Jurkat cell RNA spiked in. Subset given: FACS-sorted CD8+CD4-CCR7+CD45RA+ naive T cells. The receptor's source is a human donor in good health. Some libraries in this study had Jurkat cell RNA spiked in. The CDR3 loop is CASSWTSGSYNEQFS. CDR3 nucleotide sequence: TGTGCCAGCAGTTGGACTAGCGGGAGTTACAATGAGCAGTTCTCC.